Each of the 14 T cell receptor beta chains below was sequenced from the same sample in a study of T cell repertoires in cytomegalovirus infection. One entry per CDR3 protein results from TCRdb running MiXCR on the reads. Of roughly 920,000 distinct CDR3 sequences listed, roughly a third are singletons. Their antigens are not known. Specimen: cultured CD8+ T cells from PBMCs, collected from culture after CMV antigen stimulation. The receptors stem from a human donor in good health (CMV status not recorded). Some clones in this sample may be carry-over from other donors' samples.

This clonotype was found many times. The V and J genes are TRBV12-3 or TRBV12-4 and TRBJ2-1; the D gene is possibly TRBD1 (5 bases). This CDR3 is 15 amino acids long. Between the trimmed V and J ends, which lost 5 bases and 7 bases, there was a span of 18 bases. CDR3 coding DNA: TGTGCCAGCAGTCCTCAGGGCCCCTCGGTGAATGAGCAGTTCTTC. It yields the protein CASSPQGPSVNEQFF.

Ten or more counts support this clonotype. V is TRBV7-2 and J is TRBJ2-7; 9 nucleotides align to TRBD1. From germline, CDR1 is SGHTA and CDR2 FQGNSA. V shed 7 bases and J 3 bases; nucleotides not matched to a gene: 7. The CDR3 spans 14 residues. The CDR3 loop reads CASTGQGNVYEQYF. The CDR3 DNA sequence: TGTGCCAGCACCGGACAGGGGAATGTCTACGAGCAGTACTTC.

This chain connects TRBV2 to TRBJ2-7; D remains unclear. Trimming pared 2 bases from V and 4 bases from J, leaving 9 bases between. Germline assignment: CDR1 SNHLY and CDR2 FYNNEI. The CDR3 runs to 13 residues. Here the CDR3 reads CASSEPPKYEQYF. The CDR3 coding sequence is TGTGCCAGCAGTGAACCCCCAAAATACGAGCAGTACTTC.

The rearrangement joins TRBV27 to TRBJ2-1; no firm D call. This CDR3 has 15 residues. V gave up 2 bases and J gave up 10 bases, with 18 bases separating them. Germline V gene data show CDR1 as MNHEY and CDR2 as SMNVEV (reference sequence). The CDR3 DNA is TGTGCCAGCAGTTTAAGAGGAATCCAGGTTCTCGAGCAGTTCTTC. Translated, it gives CASSLRGIQVLEQFF.

This rearrangement joins TRBV6-4 to TRBJ2-1, with 12 positions matching TRBD2. Trimming at V came to 8 bases and at J to 5 bases, leaving 4 bases not matched to a gene. CDR3 length equals 14 residues. Germline V gene data show CDR1 as MRHNA and CDR2 as SNTAGT. The CDR3 nucleotides are TGTGCCAGCGCACTAGCGGGGGGCGACAATGAGCAGTTCTTC. It translates to CASALAGGDNEQFF.

CDR3 protein: CASSQAGRANTGELFF. CDR3 bases: TGCGCCAGCAGCCAAGCGGGTAGGGCGAACACCGGGGAGCTGTTTTTT. The chain couples TRBV4-1 to TRBJ2-2; D is unresolved. The V and J ends lost 1 base and 0 bases respectively, with 9 bases between them. In germline, CDR1 is MGHRA, CDR2 YSYEKL. The CDR3 has 16 residues.

This clonotype appeared a few times. This rearrangement joins TRBV6-1 to TRBJ2-1; the match to TRBD1 covers 7 bases. Trimming at V came to 6 bases and at J to 7 bases, leaving 9 bases not matched to a gene. CDR1 and CDR2 (germline): MNHNS, SASEGT. The CDR3 spans 14 residues. CDR3 coding DNA: TGTGCCAGCAGAGACAGGAGACAGGGTAATGAGCAGTTCTTC. This encodes CASRDRRQGNEQFF.

This chain links TRBV28 with TRBJ2-7; D might be TRBD2 (5 bases). Germline V gene data show CDR1 as MDHEN and CDR2 as SYDVKM. The CDR3 totals 13 residues. V gave up 8 bases and J gave up 6 bases, with 17 bases separating them. The CDR3 is CASRAVSGLEQYV. DNA of the CDR3: TGTGCCAGCCGGGCAGTGAGCGGCCTCGAGCAGTACGTC.

This clonotype has at least ten counts. V is TRBV4-1 and J is TRBJ2-7, with D maybe TRBD2 (7 bases). Germline lookup yields CDR1 MGHRA and CDR2 YSYEKL. The CDR3 runs to 15 residues. V was trimmed by 4 bases and J by 6 bases, leaving 19 bases between them. The CDR3 is CASSLLGGAVSEQYF. The CDR3 DNA is TGCGCCAGCAGCCTCTTAGGGGGGGCCGTAAGCGAGCAGTACTTC.

The CDR3 nucleotides are TGTGCCAGCAGTGCGATCGGACTAGCGGGGATGACAGATACGCAGTATTTT. Translated, it gives CASSAIGLAGMTDTQYF. The V and J genes are TRBV6-6 and TRBJ2-3; the match to TRBD2 covers 12 bases. The V segment lost 5 bases and the J segment 3 bases; nucleotides outside the gene matches: 9. CDR3 length: 17 amino acids. Per germline, CDR1 MNHNY and CDR2 SVGAGI (reference sequence).

The rearrangement links TRBV28 to TRBJ2-3; tentatively, D is TRBD2 (5 bases). The germline V and J ends were trimmed by 2 bases and 5 bases, with 14 bases remaining between them. The CDR3 runs to 15 residues. Per germline, CDR1 MDHEN and CDR2 SYDVKM. CDR3 nucleotide sequence: TGTGCCAGCAGTTTAAACACCCTGGCGGGAGATACGCAGTATTTT. Translation gives CASSLNTLAGDTQYF.

The rearrangement joins TRBV6-5 to TRBJ2-1, with a tentative D call TRBD2 (6 bases). The germline V and J ends were trimmed by 0 bases and 0 bases, with 9 bases remaining between them. The CDR3 loop spans 16 amino acids. Germline CDR1 reads MNHEY; CDR2 reads SVGAGI. CDR3 region: CASSYSGLRSYNEQFF. The CDR3 bases are TGTGCCAGCAGTTACTCGGGACTCCGCTCCTACAATGAGCAGTTCTTC.

This clonotype was counted only a few times. This chain links TRBV7-9 with TRBJ2-7; unclear D gene. There are 14 residues in the CDR3. Germline V lookup: CDR1 SEHNR, CDR2 FQNEAQ (reference sequence). The germline V and J ends were trimmed by 1 base and 4 bases, with 11 bases remaining between them. CDR3 coding DNA: TGTGCCAGCAGCTTAGGTACAGTATTTTACGAGCAGTACTTC. It yields the protein CASSLGTVFYEQYF.

This clonotype was detected only a few times. This rearrangement joins TRBV6-8 to TRBJ2-1; 8 nucleotides line up with TRBD2. V gave up 6 bases and J gave up 5 bases; unmatched junction bases: 9. Germline assignment: CDR1 MNHGY and CDR2 SAAAGT. The CDR3 is 15 amino acids. CDR3 sequence: CASRFKRGPDNEQFF. CDR3 nucleotide sequence: TGTGCCAGCAGATTTAAGCGGGGGCCTGACAATGAGCAGTTCTTC.